Each of the 28 T cell receptor beta chains below was sequenced from the same sample in a study of metastatic and nonmetastatic thyroid tumors. Before thyroid surgery, none of the patients had received any treatment. TCRdb reprocessed the PCR reads via MiXCR. The sample lists around 20,000 clones; 9.5% to 13% were seen once. Sequences were obtained from blood. These receptors were obtained from a female donor with papillary thyroid cancer or a benign thyroid nodule (not recorded which). Some clones in this sample may be carry-over from other donors' samples.

Ten or more counts support this clone. The rearrangement links TRBV6-1 to TRBJ1-4; D gene ambiguous. Trimming removed 2 bases at V and 6 bases at J, with 7 bases between. From germline, CDR1 is MNHNS and CDR2 SASEGT. This CDR3 comprises 13 residues. The CDR3 region has the DNA TGTGCCAGCAGTGAACGGAAAGATGAAAAACTGTTTTTT. Amino acid sequence: CASSERKDEKLFF.

This clone has ten or more counts. The chain recombines TRBV28 with TRBJ1-1, with D maybe TRBD1 (5 bases). The germline V gene has CDR1 MDHEN and CDR2 SYDVKM. Trimming removed 8 bases from V and 4 bases from J, with 20 bases in between. The CDR3 is 15 residues long. The DNA for the CDR3 is TGTGCCAGCTTACGCCTGGGGCTCCTCGCCACTGAAGCTTTCTTT. The encoded protein is CASLRLGLLATEAFF.

As concerns this clone: This may stem from a read error, because a much larger clone lies one nucleotide away. The rearrangement uses TRBV5-1 and TRBJ2-3; D is unclear. V lost 0 bases and J lost 5, with 7 bases in between. The CDR3 consists of 13 residues. Germline V gene sequence: CDR1 SGHRS, CDR2 YFSETQ. The CDR3 DNA reads TGCGCCAGCAGCTTGGCCAGTGGAGATACGCAGTATTTT. Its translation: CASSLASGDTQYF.

This clone came up a few times. One end of the junction varies from germline; a read error may be responsible. This sequence joins TRBV6-6 and TRBJ2-2; perhaps TRBD2 as D (6 bases). The CDR3 is made up of 13 amino acids. CDR1 is MNHNY and CDR2 is SVGAGI in the germline V gene (reference sequence). CDR3 nucleotides: TGTGCCATCAGTTACGGGGGAGCCGGGGAGCTGCTTTTT. Its translation: CAISYGGAGELLF.

This clone was picked up a small number of times. The rearrangement joins TRBV12-3 or TRBV12-4 to TRBJ1-2, with TRBD1 matching over 9 bases. Losses at the gene ends were 3 bases for V and 8 bases for J; bases not matched to a gene: 10. The CDR3 runs to 15 residues. CDR3 sequence reads: CASSLAVQGACGYTF. The DNA of the CDR3 is TGTGCCAGCAGTTTGGCAGTACAGGGGGCGTGCGGCTACACCTTC.

This clone was recorded many times. The chain uses TRBV2 and TRBJ1-5; TRBD1 matches 9 bases. In germline, CDR1 is SNHLY, CDR2 FYNNEI. CDR3 size: 15 residues. J gave up 0 bases and V 8 bases, and 5 bases lay outside the gene matches. DNA for the CDR3: TGTGCCAGCGGTGGGACAGGGAGTAGCAATCAGCCCCAGCATTTT. The encoded protein is CASGGTGSSNQPQHF. The variable domain in full, completed from reference TRBV2 and TRBJ1-5, reads EPEVTQTPSHQVTQMGQEVILRCVPISNHLYFYWYRQILGQKVEFLVSFYNNEISEKSEIFDDQFSVERPDGSNFTLKIRSTKLEDSAMYFCASGGTGSSNQPQHFGDGTRLSIL.

In the case of this clone: One end of the junction varies from germline; a read error may be responsible. This chain joins TRBV10-1 and TRBJ2-2; TRBD1 might be the D (6 bases). Per the germline V gene, CDR1 is WNHNN and CDR2 is SYGVQD (reference sequence). The length of the CDR3 is 16 residues. The CDR3 loop reads CASSAQTSGSKGELFF. Here the CDR3 DNA reads TGCGCCAGCAGCGCGCAAACCAGTGGAAGCAAGGGGGAGCTTTTTTTT.

This clone appeared many times. The chain joins TRBV28 to TRBJ1-3; D not resolved. This CDR3 region has 15 residues. CDR1 and CDR2 (germline): MDHEN, SYDVKM. V was trimmed by 2 bases and J by 0 bases, leaving 8 bases between them. The CDR3 loop is CASSLAFSSGNTIYF. The CDR3, as DNA: TGTGCCAGCAGTTTAGCGTTTAGCTCTGGAAACACCATATATTTT.

About this clone: Its ends do not fully match the called genes, so a read error is possible. V usage is TRBV6-2 or TRBV6-3 and J usage is TRBJ2-1; the match to TRBD1 covers 10 bases. The CDR3 loop spans 18 amino acids. Germline CDR1 reads MNHEY; CDR2 reads SVGEGT. In DNA form, the CDR3 reads TGTGCCAGCATAACTCAAACGGGGACAGGGGAAGGCGACAATGAGCGGTTCTTC. It translates to CASITQTGTGEGDNERFF.

In its sample, this clone was seen many times. The V call is TRBV19, the J call TRBJ1-5; D call uncertain. V dropped 4 bases and J dropped 7 bases, with 14 bases sitting between them. The CDR3 spans 14 residues. Germline CDR1 and CDR2: LNHDA and SQIVND (reference sequence). DNA of the CDR3: TGTGCCAGTAGTAAGGGCCCAGGAGCCCAGCCCCAGCATTTT. Protein product: CASSKGPGAQPQHF.

The rearrangement links TRBV5-6 to TRBJ1-1; D uncertain. This CDR3 is built from 16 residues. Per the germline V gene, CDR1 is SGHDT and CDR2 is YYEEEE. V was clipped by 1 base and J by 1 base, with 14 bases between them. This chain's CDR3 is CASSLKNRRKNTEAFF. The CDR3 nucleotides read TGTGCCAGCAGCTTGAAGAACAGACGGAAGAACACTGAAGCTTTCTTT.

Note on this clone: Sequence at one end of the junction differs from germline and may be a read error. The chain couples TRBV19 to TRBJ2-7, with D maybe TRBD2 (5 bases). The CDR3 contains 14 residues. Germline assignment: CDR1 LNHDA and CDR2 SQIVND (reference sequence). CDR3 nucleotide sequence: TGTTCCAGTAGTTTTAGGACGGGAACCTGCGAGCAGTACTTC. Residues: CSSSFRTGTCEQYF.

There are many counts of this clone. The rearrangement links TRBV7-3 to TRBJ2-3; 7 bases match TRBD2. The V gene's germline CDR1 is SGHTA and CDR2 FQGTGA. The CDR3 runs to 16 residues. With V trimmed by 5 bases and J by 5 bases, 13 bases remained unmatched. CDR3 protein: CASSRTGTTQLDTQYF. The CDR3 bases are TGTGCCAGCAGCCGAACTGGGACTACCCAATTAGATACGCAGTATTTT.

This clone was found many times. Other nucleotide sequences from this sample produce the same CDR3. V is TRBV15 and J is TRBJ1-5; maybe TRBD1 (5 bases). This CDR3 region has 13 residues. Germline V gene data show CDR1 as LNHNV and CDR2 as YYDKDF (reference sequence). V was trimmed by 8 bases and J by 1 base, leaving 9 bases between them. The CDR3 is CATGGRSNQPQHF. The CDR3 DNA follows: TGTGCCACCGGGGGGAGGAGCAATCAGCCCCAGCATTTT.

For this clone: An end of the junction does not agree with germline; a read error may underlie this. J is TRBJ1-6 and V is TRBV11-1; weak D call: TRBD1 (6 bases). Germline-derived CDR1 and CDR2 are SGHAT and FQDESV (reference sequence). The CDR3 runs 16 residues. The CDR3 loop reads CASRQVDSSYNSPLHF. The CDR3 coding sequence is TGTGCCAGCAGACAAGTGGACAGCTCCTATAATTCACCTCTCCACTTT.

This chain links TRBV7-8 with TRBJ1-2; the D gene is possibly TRBD1 (5 bases). Deletions cut 4 bases from V and 8 bases from J, with 14 bases between. This CDR3 is built from 13 residues. The germline CDR1 and CDR2 sequences are SGHVS and FQNEAQ. This CDR3 reads CASSSGLSDGYTF. CDR3 DNA sequence: TGTGCCAGCAGCTCGGGACTATCAGACGGCTACACCTTC. The full variable domain, in which reference TRBV7-8 and TRBJ1-2 provide the parts outside the CDR3, is GAGVSQSPRYKVAKRGQDVALRCDPISGHVSLFWYQQALGQGPEFLTYFQNEAQLDKSGLPSDRFFAERPEGSVSTLKIQRTQQEDSAVYLCASSSGLSDGYTFGSGTRLTVV.

This clone was found many times. V is TRBV6-1 and J is TRBJ2-5; D remains unclear. This CDR3 is 12 amino acids long. In germline, CDR1 is MNHNS, CDR2 SASEGT. The V gene lost 6 bases and the J gene lost 4 bases, with 9 bases spanning the gap. The CDR3 sequence is CASRTTTETQYF. CDR3 coding DNA: TGTGCCAGCAGGACAACAACAGAGACCCAGTACTTC.

There are many counts of this clone. The chain couples TRBV9 to TRBJ2-5, with 8 nucleotides matching TRBD2. The CDR3 is made up of 14 amino acids. CDR1 and CDR2 (germline): SGDLS, YYNGEE. After removal of 4 bases from V and 5 bases from J, the junction contained 7 bases not matched to a gene. The CDR3 spells CASSPQAGAETQYF. The CDR3 DNA sequence: TGTGCCAGCAGCCCCCAAGCGGGAGCTGAGACCCAGTACTTC.

This clone was counted ten times or more. The CDR3 bases are TGCAGTGCTAGACCTGACAGGGCTGGAGATACGCAGTATTTT. The encoded protein is CSARPDRAGDTQYF. This chain connects TRBV20-1 to TRBJ2-3, with TRBD1 matching over 7 bases. This CDR3 spans 14 amino acids. With 2 bases clipped from V and 5 bases from J, the junction kept 7 bases outside the gene matches. Germline V gene sequence: CDR1 DFQATT, CDR2 SNEGSKA (reference sequence).

There are a few counts of this clone. The rearrangement uses TRBV20-1 and TRBJ2-3; 8 nucleotides align to TRBD2. V was clipped by 3 bases and J by 3 bases; unmatched bases: 5. This CDR3 is 14 amino acids long. Looked up from germline, CDR1 is DFQATT and CDR2 is SNEGSKA (reference sequence). In DNA, the CDR3 is TGCAGTGCTAGCAGCGGGGGATCAACAGATACGCAGTATTTT. Translated: CSASSGGSTDTQYF.

This clone has ten or more counts. The genes are TRBV18 and TRBJ2-7; the D is unclear. V was cut by 3 bases and J by 3 bases, with 9 bases left in between. CDR3 size: 13 residues. Per the germline V gene, CDR1 is KGHSH and CDR2 is LQKENI. As DNA, the CDR3 is TGTGCCAGCTCACCCGGACGGATCTACGAGCAGTACTTC. This codes for CASSPGRIYEQYF.

There are many counts of this clone. CDR3 nucleotides: TGTGCCAGCAGTTCTGAGGACAGGGGGCATAGAGATACGCAGTATTTT. Translated: CASSSEDRGHRDTQYF. This sequence joins TRBV28 and TRBJ2-3, with 11 bases matching TRBD1. The CDR3 loop spans 16 amino acids. Trimming cost V 4 bases and J 5 bases; bases outside gene matches: 8. Germline V gene lookup returns CDR1 MDHEN and CDR2 SYDVKM.

Ten or more counts support this clone. The V call is TRBV19, the J call TRBJ1-1; 10 bases are shared with TRBD1. Germline V CDR1 and CDR2: LNHDA, SQIVND (reference sequence). Trimming took 7 bases from V and 7 from J; bases not matched to a gene: 12. This CDR3 spans 15 amino acids. CDR3 in DNA: TGTGCCAGTACCCCCCGGGACAGGGGCCCAGATGAAGCTTTCTTT. Its translation is CASTPRDRGPDEAFF. Supplemented by reference TRBV19 and TRBJ1-1, the full variable domain reads DGGITQSPKYLFRKEGQNVTLSCEQNLNHDAMYWYRQDPGQGLRLIYYSQIVNDFQKGDIAEGYSVSREKKESFPLTVTSAQKNPTAFYLCASTPRDRGPDEAFFGQGTRLTVV.

This clone was counted ten times or more. This sequence joins TRBV5-1 and TRBJ2-4, with D possibly matching TRBD2 (5 bases). The V end lost 0 bases, the J end lost 0 bases, and 7 bases lay between the germline ends. The CDR3 extends over 15 amino acids. From germline, CDR1 is SGHRS and CDR2 YFSETQ. DNA of the CDR3: TGCGCCAGCAGCTTGGATGGACTAGCCAAAAACATTCAGTACTTC. It is translated as CASSLDGLAKNIQYF.

This clone was recorded a few times. The chain carries TRBV28 and TRBJ1-2; 8 bases agree with TRBD1. CDR1 and CDR2 (germline): MDHEN, SYDVKM. Trimming took 9 bases from V and 10 from J; bases not matched to a gene: 10. The CDR3 extends over 12 amino acids. CDR3 loop: CASGQGADVYTF. The CDR3 nucleotides read TGTGCCAGTGGACAGGGTGCGGATGTCTACACCTTC.

With regard to this clone: A much larger clone is a single base away; this may be a read error. The chain recombines TRBV11-2 with TRBJ2-1, with TRBD2 matching over 7 bases. The germline gives CDR1 SGHAT, CDR2 FQNNGV. The CDR3 totals 15 residues. CDR3 DNA sequence: TGTGTCAGCAGCTTCGGTGCGGGCCCGGGAGGTGAGCAGTTCTTC. Protein sequence: CVSSFGAGPGGEQFF.

This clone came up many times. V gene TRBV30 combines with J gene TRBJ2-3; 9 bases map to TRBD2. After removal of 0 bases from V and 5 bases from J, the junction contained 15 bases not matched to a gene. This CDR3 spans 18 amino acids. Germline CDR1 is GTSNPN and CDR2 is SVGIG (reference sequence). CDR3 sequence: CAWSVHSLGGRARDTQYF. CDR3 bases: TGTGCCTGGAGTGTACATTCCCTTGGCGGGAGGGCGAGAGATACGCAGTATTTT.

This clone came up many times. The chain uses TRBV11-3 and TRBJ2-7; D might be TRBD2 (5 bases). CDR1 and CDR2 from the germline V gene are SGHNT and YENEEA. The ends were cut back, 5 bases at V and 6 bases at J, with 14 bases in the middle. The CDR3 contains 13 residues. The CDR3 bases are TGTGCCAGCAGCACACTCACTAGATCCGAGCAGTACTTC. Its protein product is CASSTLTRSEQYF.